The 25 T cell receptor beta chains reported below all come from one sample, sequenced in a study of T-cell memory formation after mild COVID-19. TCRdb independently ran MiXCR on the 5' RACE reads; one entry per CDR3 protein. This table holds tens of thousands of distinct CDR3 sequences, approximately 30% found once. Sample: PBMCs or a T cell subset sorted from them (not recorded which). The receptors originated from a man younger than 30 who had mild COVID-19 (a few samples of this study predate the infection). Cell type and time point are not known.

The sample holds a few counts of this clonotype. This sequence joins TRBV24-1 and TRBJ2-3; possible D gene TRBD2, 5 bases. V shed 3 bases and J shed 0 bases, with 9 bases lying between them. Per germline, CDR1 KGHDR and CDR2 SFDVKD. CDR3 length: 15 amino acids. In DNA, the CDR3 is TGTGCCACCAGTGATACGGACTCTAGCACAGATACGCAGTATTTT. Translation: CATSDTDSSTDTQYF.

The chain is built from TRBV29-1 and TRBJ2-2; tentative D call: TRBD1 (5 bases). The CDR3 covers 13 residues. With 5 bases removed from V and 0 bases from J, the gap between germline ends came to 7 bases. CDR1 is SQVTM, CDR2 ANQGSEA, per germline. CDR3 residues: CSVWGANTGELFF. The DNA of the CDR3 is TGCAGCGTTTGGGGCGCGAACACCGGGGAGCTGTTTTTT.

The V and J genes are TRBV6-6 and TRBJ2-7; no firm D call. Per germline, CDR1 MNHNY and CDR2 SVGAGI (reference sequence). The ends were cut back, 4 bases at V and 2 bases at J, with 12 bases in the middle. This CDR3 is 14 amino acids long. CDR3: CASSSGTVAYEQYF. The CDR3 DNA is TGTGCCAGCAGTTCCGGAACAGTGGCCTACGAGCAGTACTTC.

This rearrangement joins TRBV2 to TRBJ2-3, with no clear D. The CDR3 has 13 amino acids. Germline assignment: CDR1 SNHLY and CDR2 FYNNEI. The V end lost 6 bases, the J end lost 3 bases, and 10 bases lay between the germline ends. CDR3 DNA sequence: TGTGCCAGCAGGATACAAGTAACAGATACGCAGTATTTT. Encoded protein: CASRIQVTDTQYF. The full variable domain, in which reference TRBV2 and TRBJ2-3 provide the parts outside the CDR3, is EPEVTQTPSHQVTQMGQEVILRCVPISNHLYFYWYRQILGQKVEFLVSFYNNEISEKSEIFDDQFSVERPDGSNFTLKIRSTKLEDSAMYFCASRIQVTDTQYFGPGTRLTVL.

This clonotype was seen only a few times. V gene TRBV28 combines with J gene TRBJ2-5; 15 bases agree with TRBD2. CDR3 length equals 16 residues. Germline V gene data show CDR1 as MDHEN and CDR2 as SYDVKM. V lost 5 bases, J lost 5 bases, and 6 bases stayed unmatched. CDR3: CASSRTSGGARETQYF. CDR3 coding DNA: TGTGCCAGCAGTAGGACTAGCGGGGGGGCTAGGGAGACCCAGTACTTC.

J is TRBJ1-1 and V is TRBV7-8; 8 nucleotides align to TRBD1. Germline CDR1 SGHVS, CDR2 FQNEAQ. This CDR3 comprises 15 residues. Trimming at V came to 5 bases and at J to 4 bases, leaving 9 bases not matched to a gene. In DNA form, the CDR3 reads TGTGCCAGCAGCCCCCGGACAGGGATAAGCACTGAAGCTTTCTTT. It encodes CASSPRTGISTEAFF.

The V gene is TRBV6-2 or TRBV6-3, the J gene TRBJ2-3; no clear D gene. Between the trimmed V and J ends, which lost 0 bases and 7 bases, there was a span of 11 bases. The CDR3 has 14 residues. Germline lookup yields CDR1 MNHEY and CDR2 SVGEGT. Here the CDR3 reads CASSYSILGNTQYF. CDR3 DNA sequence: TGTGCCAGCAGTTACTCGATACTGGGGAATACGCAGTATTTT.

The CDR3, as DNA: TGTGCCAGCAGCCGAACTACCCAAGAGACCCAGTACTTC. Encoded protein: CASSRTTQETQYF. This chain uses TRBV9 with TRBJ2-5; D is unresolved. This CDR3 has 13 amino acids. The germline gives CDR1 SGDLS, CDR2 YYNGEE. V shed 4 bases and J shed 1 base, with 8 bases lying between them.

This clonotype was detected a few times. The rearrangement uses TRBV7-3 and TRBJ2-3; possible D gene TRBD2, 5 bases. The germline V gene encodes CDR1 SGHTA and CDR2 FQGTGA. This CDR3 has 13 amino acids. Trimming took off 5 bases at V and 2 bases at J, with 8 bases between the two ends. CDR3 in amino acids: CASSSGPTDTQYF. The CDR3 DNA sequence: TGTGCCAGCAGCAGCGGACCCACAGATACGCAGTATTTT.

The rearrangement joins TRBV7-3 to TRBJ2-1; weak D call: TRBD2 (6 bases). CDR3 length: 16 amino acids. The ends were cut back, 6 bases at V and 4 bases at J, with 19 bases in the middle. The germline CDR1 and CDR2 sequences are SGHTA and FQGTGA. The CDR3 spells CASSPTPGLTYNEQFF. In nucleotides, the CDR3 is TGTGCCAGCAGTCCCACACCGGGACTGACGTACAATGAGCAGTTCTTC.

The table lists this clonotype with a few counts. This chain joins TRBV29-1 and TRBJ2-6, with a possible D match to TRBD1 (5 bases). Germline lookup yields CDR1 SQVTM and CDR2 ANQGSEA. Between the trimmed V and J ends, which lost 1 base and 2 bases, there was a span of 6 bases. CDR3 length equals 14 residues. This CDR3 is CSVEAGTGANVLTF. As DNA, the CDR3 is TGCAGCGTTGAAGCAGGGACTGGGGCCAACGTCCTGACTTTC.

The chain carries TRBV4-1 and TRBJ2-1; D may be TRBD1 or TRBD2 (5 bases each). Germline lookup yields CDR1 MGHRA and CDR2 YSYEKL. V was cut by 0 bases and J by 5 bases, with 14 bases left in between. CDR3 length equals 16 residues. DNA of the CDR3: TGCGCCAGCAGCCAAGAGGGGACCGGGTTAGACAATGAGCAGTTCTTC. Protein product: CASSQEGTGLDNEQFF.

V is TRBV20-1 and J is TRBJ2-7; 10 bases align to TRBD2. The CDR3 is 16 amino acids. Germline assignment: CDR1 DFQATT and CDR2 SNEGSKA (reference sequence). V gave up 6 bases and J gave up 4 bases; unmatched junction bases: 15. The CDR3, as DNA: TGCAGTGCGCCCCGGGGAAGCGGGGGGGGAAAGTACGAGCAGTACTTC. Protein: CSAPRGSGGGKYEQYF.

J is TRBJ2-3 and V is TRBV12-3 or TRBV12-4; 8 bases match TRBD2. Losses at the gene ends were 5 bases for V and 8 bases for J; bases not matched to a gene: 9. The CDR3 extends over 14 amino acids. The CDR3 DNA reads TGTGCCAGCAGTCACAGCGGGGGATCTGTTACGCAGTATTTT. Translating gives CASSHSGGSVTQYF.

The J gene is TRBJ2-7, the V gene TRBV10-3; a possible D gene is TRBD1 (6 bases). Germline-derived CDR1 and CDR2 are ENHRY and SYGVKD. Trimming shortened V by 4 bases and J by 2 bases, and 9 bases separated the two germline ends. CDR3 length: 13 amino acids. CDR3 sequence reads: CAISGQETYEQYF. CDR3 nucleotide sequence: TGTGCCATCAGTGGACAGGAGACCTACGAGCAGTACTTC.

The J gene is TRBJ2-3, the V gene TRBV18; D gene unclear. The V gene's germline CDR1 is KGHSH and CDR2 LQKENI. CDR3 length: 14 residues. V gave up 3 bases and J gave up 0 bases, with 7 bases separating them. CDR3 loop: CASSPEVSTDTQYF. CDR3 coding DNA: TGTGCCAGCTCACCGGAAGTTAGCACAGATACGCAGTATTTT. Variable domain in full (rest from reference TRBV18 and TRBJ2-3): NAGVMQNPRHLVRRRGQEARLRCSPMKGHSHVYWYRQLPEEGLKFMVYLQKENIIDESGMPKERFSAEFPKEGPSILRIQQVVRGDSAAYFCASSPEVSTDTQYFGPGTRLTVL.

The chain uses TRBV4-1 and TRBJ2-3; 8 bases match TRBD2. In germline, CDR1 is MGHRA, CDR2 YSYEKL. This CDR3 is 17 amino acids long. The ends lost 3 bases at V and 2 bases at J; junction bases unmatched: 10. The CDR3 region has the DNA TGCGCCAGCAGCCACCCCGGGGGGGGATCTCTCACAGATACGCAGTATTTT. Encoded protein: CASSHPGGGSLTDTQYF.

The chain uses TRBV12-3 or TRBV12-4 and TRBJ2-7; a possible D gene is TRBD2 (5 bases). There are 14 residues in the CDR3. V was cut by 3 bases and J by 0 bases, with 9 bases left in between. CDR3 protein: CASSFGDSSYEQYF. DNA for the CDR3: TGTGCCAGCAGTTTCGGGGATAGCTCCTACGAGCAGTACTTC.

The CDR3 here is CASRGYGRELFF. CDR3 DNA sequence: TGTGCCAGCAGGGGGTATGGTCGGGAGCTGTTTTTT. This chain uses TRBV7-3 with TRBJ2-2; unclear D gene. Trimming left V 6 bases short and J 9 bases short, with 11 bases between. The V gene's germline CDR1 is SGHTA and CDR2 FQGTGA. The CDR3 runs 12 residues.

This clonotype turned up a few times. The chain uses TRBV20-1 and TRBJ2-2; 7 nucleotides line up with TRBD1. Trimming cost V 6 bases and J 1 base; bases outside gene matches: 11. From germline, CDR1 is DFQATT and CDR2 SNEGSKA (reference sequence). The CDR3 covers 16 residues. CDR3 nucleotide sequence: TGCAGTGCCGACCCCCTCGACAGGGAGAACACCGGGGAGCTGTTTTTT. This codes for CSADPLDRENTGELFF.

The DNA of the CDR3 is TGCAGTGCTAGAGATCCGGGATCGTACGAGCAGTACTTC. Amino acids: CSARDPGSYEQYF. The rearrangement joins TRBV20-1 to TRBJ2-7, with a possible D match to TRBD2 (5 bases). This CDR3 is built from 13 residues. Germline V gene sequence: CDR1 DFQATT, CDR2 SNEGSKA (reference sequence). V lost 0 bases to trimming and J lost 4 bases, with 10 bases between them.

This clonotype was observed a handful of times. The gene calls are TRBV5-3 and TRBJ2-7; a weak D match, TRBD1 (6 bases). TRBV5-3 belongs to the ORF category, with a function that is uncertain. Trimming removed 2 bases at V and 3 bases at J, with 18 bases between. The CDR3 spans 16 residues. The DNA for the CDR3 is TGTGCCAGAAGCTTCAGGGGCGACAGTAACATCTACGAGCAGTACTTC. Translation: CARSFRGDSNIYEQYF.

The rearrangement uses TRBV20-1 and TRBJ1-1; D possibly corresponds to TRBD1 (6 bases). The CDR3 has 14 amino acids. Trimming removed 0 bases from V and 0 bases from J, with 8 bases in between. CDR1 is DFQATT, CDR2 SNEGSKA, per germline (reference sequence). The CDR3 loop is CSARDRGMNTEAFF. CDR3 DNA: TGCAGTGCTAGAGACAGGGGCATGAACACTGAAGCTTTCTTT.

The chain has TRBV4-2 and TRBJ2-5, with 12 bases matching TRBD1. This CDR3 contains 16 residues. The V segment lost 2 bases and the J segment 3 bases; nucleotides outside the gene matches: 4. Germline V gene lookup returns CDR1 LGHNA and CDR2 YNFKEQ. The CDR3 region is CASSQPGQGAKETQYF. The CDR3 region has the DNA TGTGCCAGCAGCCAACCGGGACAGGGGGCAAAAGAGACCCAGTACTTC.

This chain joins TRBV5-5 and TRBJ2-6; D is uncertain. The CDR3 covers 15 residues. Germline CDR1 is SGHKS and CDR2 is YYEKEE (reference sequence). V dropped 0 bases and J dropped 2 bases, with 6 bases sitting between them. CDR3 bases: TGTGCCAGCAGCTTGGTTGGCGCTGGGGCCAACGTCCTGACTTTC. It specifies CASSLVGAGANVLTF.